This T cell receptor beta chain was captured by sequencing in a study of cytomegalovirus exposure and HLA in healthy donors. Study findings and constraints: It was about 180 TCR beta chains that were listed as cytomegalovirus-associated. In vitro testing confirmed a few CMV-associated chains as specific for CMV antigens. Cytomegalovirus status, reportedly, was diagnosed with high specificity and sensitivity by the classifier. Later, an analysis found that TCR clusters from the first cohort tended to co-occur in the roughly 120 validation repertoires.

The CDR3 has 12 residues. V was shortened by 3 bases and J by 4 bases, with 6 bases between the two germline ends. CDR1 and CDR2 (germline): MNHEY, SMNVEV (reference sequence). Generated by immunoSEQ multiplex PCR, the TCRdb table keeps only in-frame clones and is missing some. The table shows about 220,000 clones, with roughly 84% occurring only once. Turning to this clone: Its antigen is unidentified.

The receptor was derived from a woman aged 30 to 39 in good health and CMV-seropositive. Material for sequencing was PBMCs. The chain has TRBV27 and TRBJ2-5; D remains ambiguous. The CDR3 nucleotides read TGTGCCAGCAGTTTCCCTGGAGAGACCCAGTACTTC. Translating it yields CASSFPGETQYF.